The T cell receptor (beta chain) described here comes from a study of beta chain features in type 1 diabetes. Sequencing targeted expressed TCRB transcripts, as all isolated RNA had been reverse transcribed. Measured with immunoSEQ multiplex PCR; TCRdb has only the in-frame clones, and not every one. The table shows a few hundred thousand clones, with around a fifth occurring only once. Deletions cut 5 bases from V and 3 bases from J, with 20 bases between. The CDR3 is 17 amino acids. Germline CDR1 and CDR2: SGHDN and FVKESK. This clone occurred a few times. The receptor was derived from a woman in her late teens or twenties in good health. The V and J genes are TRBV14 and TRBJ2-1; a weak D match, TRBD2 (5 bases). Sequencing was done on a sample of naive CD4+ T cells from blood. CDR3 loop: CASSMASKRRLYNEQFF. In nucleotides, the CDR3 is TGTGCCAGCAGCATGGCTTCCAAGCGGCGGCTCTACAATGAGCAGTTCTTC. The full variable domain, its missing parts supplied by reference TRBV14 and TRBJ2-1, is EAGVTQFPSHSVIEKGQTVTLRCDPISGHDNLYWYRRVMGKEIKFLLHFVKESKQDESGMPNNRFLAERTGGTYSTLKVQPAELEDSGVYFCASSMASKRRLYNEQFFGPGTRLTVL.